The entry that follows covers one TCR beta chain sequence. This specimen belongs to a study of blood T cell repertoires in COVID-19. Study context: COVID-19 samples, acute and convalescent, were from the United States, Italy and Spain. In each case, the material was cDNA or gDNA derived from T cells, B-cell-depleted T cells, or PBMCs.

Only in-frame clones appear in the TCRdb table, and some are missing; sequencing was by immunoSEQ multiplex PCR. The sample holds over 200,000 clones, roughly nine tenths seen once. The V segment lost 2 bases and the J segment 3 bases; nucleotides outside the gene matches: 5. The CDR3 has 15 residues. CDR1 and CDR2 from the germline V gene are MNHEY and SVGEGT. The J gene is TRBJ1-2, the V gene TRBV6-2 or TRBV6-3; TRBD1 aligns across 8 bases. The TCR comes from a human donor in a cohort exposed to, infected with or recovered from COVID-19 (not recorded which). The donor label of this sample is uncertain. Sequencing was done on a sample of PBMCs or T cells enriched from blood (not recorded which). The DNA of the CDR3 is TGTGCCAGCAGTTACCCTACAGGGGGTTACTATGGCTACACCTTC. Its translation is CASSYPTGGYYGYTF.